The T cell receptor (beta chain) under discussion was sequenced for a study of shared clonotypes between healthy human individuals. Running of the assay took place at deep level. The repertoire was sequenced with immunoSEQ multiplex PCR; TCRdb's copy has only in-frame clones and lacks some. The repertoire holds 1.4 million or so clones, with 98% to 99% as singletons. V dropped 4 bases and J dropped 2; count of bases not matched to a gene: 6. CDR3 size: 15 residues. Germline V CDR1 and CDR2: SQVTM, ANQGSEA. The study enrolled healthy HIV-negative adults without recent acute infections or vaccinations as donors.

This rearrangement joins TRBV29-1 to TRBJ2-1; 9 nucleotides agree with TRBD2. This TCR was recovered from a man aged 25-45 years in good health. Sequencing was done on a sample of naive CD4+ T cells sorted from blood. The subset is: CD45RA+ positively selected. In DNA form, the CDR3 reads TGCAGCGTTGCTGAGGCGGGAGGGCCCTACAATGAGCAGTTCTTC. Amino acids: CSVAEAGGPYNEQFF.